A single T cell receptor (beta chain) is shown here with its context. The data are from a study of cytomegalovirus exposure and HLA in healthy donors. The V segment lost 9 bases and the J segment 1 base; nucleotides outside the gene matches: 13. CDR3 size: 17 residues. The PCR used 60 Vbeta and 13 Jbeta primers. TCRdb keeps only in-frame clones here, not all; method: immunoSEQ multiplex PCR. The repertoire consists of under 200,000 clones, with approximately 80% occurring once and the leading ten covering about 0.69%. The source is a female donor in good health and CMV-seronegative. Source material: PBMCs. The rearrangement links TRBV6-7 to TRBJ1-3, with TRBD1 matching 9 bases. TRBV6-7 is an ORF, and what it does is uncertain. The CDR3 bases are TGTGCCAGTCTCCCGGGACAGGGCCTCCTTTCTGGAAACACCATATATTTT. Its translation: CASLPGQGLLSGNTIYF.